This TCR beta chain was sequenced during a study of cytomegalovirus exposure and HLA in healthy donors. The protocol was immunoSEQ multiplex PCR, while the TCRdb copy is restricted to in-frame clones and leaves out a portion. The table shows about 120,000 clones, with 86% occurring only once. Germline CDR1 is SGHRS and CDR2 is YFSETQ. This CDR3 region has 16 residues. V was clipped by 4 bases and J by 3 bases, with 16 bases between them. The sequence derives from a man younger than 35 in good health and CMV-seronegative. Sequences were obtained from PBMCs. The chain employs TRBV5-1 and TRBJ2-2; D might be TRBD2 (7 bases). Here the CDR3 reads CASSPSRGRDTGELFF. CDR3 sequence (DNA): TGCGCCAGCAGCCCGTCTAGGGGGAGGGACACCGGGGAGCTGTTTTTT.